Presented here are 6 T cell receptor beta chains from one specimen sequenced in a study of blood T cell repertoires in COVID-19. The table came from immunoSEQ multiplex PCR; TCRdb's copy has only in-frame clones and leaves some out. Counted here are a few hundred thousand clones, 70% to 90% occurring once; the ten biggest clones make up 2.5% to 3.5%. Material: peripheral blood. The origin of the receptors is a woman aged 25-40 years with active or convalescent COVID-19.

This chain links TRBV3-1 (or the pseudogene TRBV3-2) with TRBJ1-6, with D hard to call. CDR3 length: 13 amino acids. Trimming shortened V by 0 bases and J by 8 bases, and 5 bases separated the two germline ends. CDR1 and CDR2 (germline): LGHDT, YNNKEL (reference sequence). CDR3 sequence: CASSQDPDSPLHF. CDR3 nucleotide sequence: TGTGCCAGCAGCCAAGATCCGGATTCACCCCTCCACTTT.

The chain joins TRBV4-2 to TRBJ1-2; D is perhaps TRBD1 (5 bases). The CDR3 has 15 amino acids. Germline V gene data show CDR1 as LGHNA and CDR2 as YNFKEQ. V was cut by 3 bases and J by 4 bases, with 15 bases left in between. Here the CDR3 DNA reads TGTGCCAGCAGCCAGGATGGAAGGGGTGGCTATGGCTACACCTTC. This translates into CASSQDGRGGYGYTF.

The rearrangement links TRBV19 to TRBJ2-5; the match to TRBD2 covers 7 bases. CDR1 LNHDA and CDR2 SQIVND come from the germline V gene (reference sequence). The CDR3 is made up of 15 amino acids. The ends lost 3 bases at V and 4 bases at J; junction bases unmatched: 8. CDR3 in amino acids: CASSIGQGLTETQYF. The CDR3 DNA is TGTGCCAGTAGTATTGGTCAGGGACTAACAGAGACCCAGTACTTC.

The chain joins TRBV3-1 (or the pseudogene TRBV3-2) to TRBJ1-6; 11 bases match TRBD1. Germline-derived CDR1 and CDR2 are LGHDT and YNNKEL (reference sequence). The CDR3 consists of 16 residues. V gave up 3 bases and J gave up 7 bases; unmatched junction bases: 5. The CDR3 reads CASSQDRGLHNSPLHF. The CDR3 nucleotides read TGTGCCAGCAGCCAGGACAGGGGGCTACACAATTCACCCCTCCACTTT.

The count of this clone is one. This sequence joins TRBV14 and TRBJ1-1; possibly TRBD1 for D (6 bases). V was pared by 1 base and J by 3 bases, with 15 bases between. Germline CDR1 is SGHDN and CDR2 is FVKESK. There are 16 residues in the CDR3. CDR3 sequence (DNA): TGTGCCAGCAGCCAAGTTCAGTTTGCAGGGGACACTGAAGCTTTCTTT. It codes for CASSQVQFAGDTEAFF.

The chain employs TRBV21-1 and TRBJ2-2; TRBD2 is the table's D call and was not checked against the DNA. TRBV21-1 is a recognized pseudogene. The CDR3 is 20 amino acids. CDR3 DNA: TGTGCCAGCAGCAAAGCGAAACTAGCGGGGGTCCCCGCAGACACCGGGGAGCTGTTTTTT. Encoded protein: CASSKAKLAGVPADTGELFF.